This TCR beta chain was sequenced for a study of cytotoxic CD8 clonotypes in ibrutinib-treated CLL (dated by TCRdb to the early 2020s). General notes on the study: In this cohort, approximately 14 patients were treatment-naive and ten to twelve were relapsed/refractory, while about 17 had unmutated IGHV. Responses were partial in approximately 24 patients and complete in 2; after median approximately 66 months follow-up, some 15 stayed in remission and approximately twelve progressed. Response samples were taken after a median of 12 months on treatment, ranging from roughly 6 to 36 months. Samples averaged roughly 260,000 productive templates and 80,000 to 100,000 productive rearrangements. Longitudinal samples were available for about 30% of the roughly 90 trial participants. Cryopreserved peripheral blood mononuclear cells were obtained prior to treatment, at the time of response, and at either disease progression or sustained remission. Patients were still on ibrutinib when every remission and progressive disease sample was collected.

The full study reports these points: Sustained-remission and progressing patients did not have matched sampling times, and lymph node repertoires were not examined. An increase in clonality was observed at ibrutinib response, with clonality remaining stable during sustained remission and falling back toward baseline at progression. Public clonotypes were rare and either contracted or stayed stable during treatment, and the rise in clonality at ibrutinib response reflected the expansion of private clonotypes. Baseline clonality was found to be higher than that of age-matched healthy donors and was strongly correlated with circulating CD8+ T-cell counts.

Each clonotype received, on average, around 10x coverage in deep resolution sequencing performed on a MiSeq, where the target depth lay between 1 in 1 million and 1 in 200,000 T cells. TCR beta libraries were generated with the immunoSEQ hsTCRB Kit. Concerning the study's data processing: The data were analyzed with ImmunoSEQ Analyzer and ImmunoSEQ Data Assistant, and V, D and J gene assignments followed IMGT definitions. Clonality, with values ranging from 0 to 1, was calculated as one minus the normalized Shannon entropy of productive rearrangement frequencies. Only overrepresented clonotypes making up at least 0.05% of each patient's repertoire were included in the public clonotype analysis. Fewer than 15 repertoires from age-matched healthy donors, obtained from immuneACCESS, served as clonality controls. As stored in TCRdb, this immuneACCESS dataset retains in-frame rearrangements with V and J assigned. A fraction of the clones does not appear; measured against another copy, unresolved V genes explain less than half of the discrepancy, and the remainder lacks a known reason. D and trimming come from the DNA, and the V and J calls and clone size come from that table. The sample contains 90,000 to 95,000 clones, roughly three quarters of them found a single time. The ten largest account for 20% to 25% of the sample.

The sample's time point label, decoded: approximately 2 years on ibrutinib. For TCR beta library preparation, about 1.8 micrograms of genomic DNA were isolated from cryopreserved PBMCs. Longitudinal blood samples from CLL patients on ibrutinib monotherapy underwent high-throughput TCR beta sequencing. The patients were enrolled in a single-center, open-label phase 2 trial of ibrutinib monotherapy. The CDR1 and CDR2 encoded by the germline V gene are SGHRS and YFSETQ. The CDR3 numbers 19 residues from cysteine through phenylalanine. CDR3 DNA only is kept here, 57 bases in frame from base 1. Comments on this clone: Its antigen has not been determined. There are no base qualities to consult, and no much larger clone falls within one base.

This clonotype was sampled from a human donor with chronic lymphocytic leukemia. Recombination linked TRBV5-1 to TRBJ2-5; 14 of the junction bases match TRBD2. Matching the DNA end better, TRBJ2-7 makes the J call doubtful. The input for sequencing was PBMCs, taken after 24 months of ibrutinib treatment. The DNA sequence is given as TGCGCCAGCAGCGTCCCCGGGACTAGCGGGAGTGTGAGGTCCTACGAGCAGTACTTC. The resulting protein is CASSVPGTSGSVRSYEQYF.